These 26 T cell receptor beta chains share one sample of origin, sequenced in a study of blood T cell repertoires in COVID-19. The repertoire was sequenced with immunoSEQ multiplex PCR; TCRdb's copy has only in-frame clones and lacks some. The sample consists of about 200,000 clones, approximately 90% of them appearing once. Sequencing was carried out using PBMCs or T cells enriched from blood (not recorded which). The source of these receptors is a man younger than 40 who had recovered from COVID-19.

The V and J genes are TRBV19 and TRBJ2-1, with D uncertain. Germline CDR1 and CDR2: LNHDA and SQIVND (reference sequence). This CDR3 region has 14 residues. The V gene lost 0 bases and the J gene lost 6 bases, with 9 bases spanning the gap. The CDR3: CASSIDHVVNEQFF. The CDR3 coding sequence is TGTGCCAGTAGTATAGATCACGTAGTCAATGAGCAGTTCTTC.

The CDR3 spells CASSTEIMNTEAFF. CDR3 DNA: TGTGCCAGCAGTACAGAGATAATGAACACTGAAGCTTTCTTT. The genes are TRBV2 and TRBJ1-1; no clear D gene. V was trimmed by 5 bases and J by 0 bases, leaving 10 bases between them. Germline CDR1 and CDR2: SNHLY and FYNNEI. CDR3 length: 14 residues.

This clone was found once. The chain is built from TRBV28 and TRBJ2-7; 7 bases align to TRBD1. V shed 6 bases, J shed 8 bases, and the junction held 13 bases outside the gene matches. This CDR3 has 14 residues. Germline V CDR1 and CDR2: MDHEN, SYDVKM. The CDR3 DNA follows: TGTGCCAGCAGGTCCGGGACAGCCCTTCGACAGCAGTACTTC. It encodes CASRSGTALRQQYF.

The rearrangement joins TRBV6-2 or TRBV6-3 to TRBJ1-2, with 9 bases fitting TRBD1. The CDR3 totals 14 residues. The germline gives CDR1 MNHEY, CDR2 SVGEGT. V gave up 1 base and J gave up 7 bases; unmatched junction bases: 4. This CDR3 reads CASSYFRGQGGYTF. The CDR3 nucleotides are TGTGCCAGCAGTTACTTCAGGGGACAGGGTGGCTACACCTTC.

This clone came up once. The V gene is TRBV2, the J gene TRBJ2-3, with 9 bases identical to TRBD2. The CDR3 is made up of 16 amino acids. V lost 7 bases, J lost 1 base, and 9 bases stayed unmatched. Germline CDR1 is SNHLY and CDR2 is FYNNEI. The DNA of the CDR3 is TGTGCCAGCAAGGCTGGCTTAGCGGGGGGCACAGATACGCAGTATTTT. Translation: CASKAGLAGGTDTQYF.

This rearrangement joins TRBV11-2 to TRBJ2-3; D might be TRBD2 (6 bases). Per germline, CDR1 SGHAT and CDR2 FQNNGV. The CDR3 length is 17 residues. Trimming left V 0 bases short and J 2 bases short, with 15 bases between. CDR3 protein: CASSLEGSGVNTDTQYF. The CDR3 DNA reads TGTGCCAGCAGCTTAGAGGGTTCGGGAGTTAACACAGATACGCAGTATTTT.

The chain joins TRBV25-1 to TRBJ2-1; the match to TRBD1 covers 9 bases. V was clipped by 4 bases and J by 5 bases; unmatched bases: 6. This CDR3 has 15 amino acids. The germline V gene encodes CDR1 MGHDK and CDR2 SYGVNS. The CDR3 coding sequence is TGTGCCAGCAGTGTACAGGGACAGGGCCACAATGAGCAGTTCTTC. Protein sequence: CASSVQGQGHNEQFF.

The rearrangement uses TRBV12-3 or TRBV12-4 and TRBJ1-1; no clear D. The CDR3 spans 13 residues. V gave up 2 bases and J gave up 1 base, with 5 bases separating them. The CDR3 sequence: CASSLSGNTEAFF. CDR3 sequence (DNA): TGTGCCAGCAGTTTATCGGGGAACACTGAAGCTTTCTTT.

This clone showed up just once. V is TRBV6-5 and J is TRBJ2-7, with D possibly TRBD1 on 6 matching bases. This CDR3 comprises 11 residues. Germline V gene data show CDR1 as MNHEY and CDR2 as SVGAGI. Trimming stripped 6 bases from V and 5 bases from J, with 8 bases between. In DNA, the CDR3 is TGTGCCAGCAGACGGACAGACGAGCAGTACTTC. It is translated as CASRRTDEQYF.

This chain uses TRBV7-2 with TRBJ2-3; 11 nucleotides match TRBD2. CDR1 is SGHTA and CDR2 is FQGNSA in the germline V gene. The J segment lost 6 bases and the V segment lost 4 bases, leaving 9 bases of the junction unmatched. The CDR3 loop spans 16 amino acids. CDR3 region: CASSSLAGGPGDTQYF. The DNA of the CDR3 is TGTGCCAGCAGCTCCTTAGCGGGGGGGCCAGGGGATACGCAGTATTTT.

The chain employs TRBV3-1 (or the pseudogene TRBV3-2) and TRBJ1-2, with D unclear. The CDR3 is 14 amino acids. Trimming took off 4 bases at V and 4 bases at J, with 13 bases between the two ends. In germline, CDR1 is LGHDT, CDR2 YNNKEL (reference sequence). For the CDR3, the DNA is TGTGCCAGCAGCCGAGGGAGTTCCGGCTATGGCTACACCTTC. It yields the protein CASSRGSSGYGYTF.

The chain recombines TRBV9 with TRBJ1-5; 9 bases line up with TRBD1. The CDR3 loop spans 15 amino acids. Germline-derived CDR1 and CDR2 are SGDLS and YYNGEE. With V trimmed by 0 bases and J by 7 bases, 5 bases remained unmatched. The CDR3: CASSVGTGVGQPQHF. CDR3 coding DNA: TGTGCCAGCAGCGTAGGGACAGGGGTCGGGCAGCCCCAGCATTTT.

V gene TRBV12-2 combines with J gene TRBJ2-5; the table gives TRBD1 as D, unverified against the DNA. TRBV12-2 is assigned pseudogene status. This CDR3 is 17 amino acids long. The CDR3 protein is CASRLADRSGERETQYF. In DNA, the CDR3 is TGTGCAAGTCGCTTAGCGGACCGATCAGGGGAAAGAGAGACCCAGTACTTC.

The V and J genes are TRBV29-1 and TRBJ1-4; 11 nucleotides match TRBD1. In germline, CDR1 is SQVTM, CDR2 ANQGSEA. The CDR3 totals 13 residues. Trimming took 6 bases from V and 6 from J; bases not matched to a gene: 3. This chain's CDR3 is CSVTGQGDEKLFF. Here the CDR3 DNA reads TGCAGCGTAACGGGACAGGGGGATGAAAAACTGTTTTTT.

This sequence joins TRBV27 and TRBJ2-1; no clear D. Germline V CDR1 and CDR2: MNHEY, SMNVEV (reference sequence). The CDR3 runs 13 residues. Trimming shortened V by 0 bases and J by 5 bases, and 5 bases separated the two germline ends. The CDR3: CASSLSANNEQFF. The CDR3 DNA is TGTGCCAGCAGTTTATCGGCAAACAATGAGCAGTTCTTC.

This chain joins TRBV27 and TRBJ1-5; TRBD1 matches 9 bases. This CDR3 is 15 amino acids long. The V gene's germline CDR1 is MNHEY and CDR2 SMNVEV (reference sequence). Trimming took 1 base from V and 4 from J; bases not matched to a gene: 2. CDR3 in amino acids: CASSLWGQGNQPQHF. CDR3 sequence (DNA): TGTGCCAGCAGTTTATGGGGACAGGGTAATCAGCCCCAGCATTTT.

This rearrangement joins TRBV3-1 (or the pseudogene TRBV3-2) to TRBJ2-4; a weak D match, TRBD2 (6 bases). Trimming took off 1 base at V and 0 bases at J, with 10 bases between the two ends. Germline CDR1 LGHDT, CDR2 YNNKEL (reference sequence). The CDR3 is 16 residues long. The CDR3 nucleotides read TGTGCCAGCAGCCAAGGAGGGAGGCTAGCCAAAAACATTCAGTACTTC. This encodes CASSQGGRLAKNIQYF.

A remark on this clone: The limits of the CDR3 on the DNA are not certain, so only TCRdb's listed CDR3 is given. The chain uses TRBV10-3 and TRBJ1-1. Termini included, the CDR3 measures 13 amino acids. In germline, CDR1 is ENHRY, CDR2 SYGVKD. Here the CDR3 reads CAISVGSGSEPFF.

V is TRBV10-2 and J is TRBJ1-2, with TRBD1 as a possible D gene (5 bases). Germline CDR1 WSHSY, CDR2 SAAADI. Deletions cut 3 bases from V and 0 bases from J, with 14 bases between. The CDR3 consists of 16 residues. CDR3 in amino acids: CASSERQLLSNYGYTF. CDR3 nucleotides: TGCGCCAGCAGTGAAAGACAGCTACTTTCTAACTATGGCTACACCTTC.

The chain has TRBV4-2 and TRBJ2-3, with 13 bases aligning to TRBD2. Germline loops: CDR1 LGHNA, CDR2 YNFKEQ. V gave up 4 bases and J gave up 2 bases; unmatched junction bases: 9. The CDR3 is 18 residues long. This chain's CDR3 is CASSPLGLAGLNTDTQYF. The CDR3 DNA follows: TGTGCCAGCAGCCCCCTGGGACTAGCGGGGTTAAACACAGATACGCAGTATTTT.

The CDR3 DNA reads as TGTGCCAGCAGCTTAAGGGCGGACTTTAGCAATCAGCCCCAGCATTTT. Amino acid sequence: CASSLRADFSNQPQHF. The chain is built from TRBV7-8 and TRBJ1-5; no definite D call. The V end was cut by 2 bases, the J end by 0 bases, with 11 bases between. Germline CDR1 reads SGHVS; CDR2 reads FQNEAQ. The CDR3 runs 16 residues. Looking up the rest from reference TRBV7-8 and TRBJ1-5 gives the full variable domain: GAGVSQSPRYKVAKRGQDVALRCDPISGHVSLFWYQQALGQGPEFLTYFQNEAQLDKSGLPSDRFFAERPEGSVSTLKIQRTQQEDSAVYLCASSLRADFSNQPQHFGDGTRLSIL.

This clone was seen once. The CDR3 region has the DNA TGTGCCAGCAGTTTACAGGGGAGTCGGCAGCCCCAGCATTTT. It specifies CASSLQGSRQPQHF. V usage is TRBV28 and J usage is TRBJ1-5, with a possible D match to TRBD1 (6 bases). CDR1 is MDHEN and CDR2 is SYDVKM in the germline V gene. CDR3 size: 14 residues. V was shortened by 2 bases and J by 7 bases, with 12 bases between the two germline ends.

The chain couples TRBV4-2 to TRBJ1-6, with 7 positions matching TRBD1. CDR1 LGHNA and CDR2 YNFKEQ come from the germline V gene. CDR3 length: 15 amino acids. The V gene end was trimmed by 2 bases and the J gene end by 10 bases; junction bases not matched to a gene: 8. CDR3 protein: CASSQTRDRRSPLHF. The CDR3 coding sequence is TGTGCCAGCAGCCAAACTCGGGACAGACGATCACCCCTCCACTTT.

This sequence joins TRBV4-1 and TRBJ2-5, with D perhaps TRBD2 (5 bases). CDR3 length: 17 amino acids. Germline CDR1 and CDR2: MGHRA and YSYEKL. Trimming took 0 bases from V and 3 from J, leaving 17 bases between them. The CDR3 spells CASSQEPPGGGEETQYF. The CDR3 region has the DNA TGCGCCAGCAGCCAAGAGCCCCCCGGAGGTGGGGAAGAGACCCAGTACTTC.

The rearrangement links TRBV2 to TRBJ2-2; D is ambiguous. Trimming took 7 bases from V and 1 from J, leaving 13 bases between them. Germline V lookup: CDR1 SNHLY, CDR2 FYNNEI. The length of the CDR3 is 15 residues. CDR3 bases: TGTGCCAGCACGTCTACTTTTAAGAACACCGGGGAGCTGTTTTTT. Encoded protein: CASTSTFKNTGELFF.

The chain has TRBV7-6 and TRBJ1-3; 7 bases match TRBD1. The CDR3 is 15 residues long. CDR1 SGHVS and CDR2 FNYEAQ come from the germline V gene. The V and J ends lost 1 base and 1 base, in that order; junction bases with no gene match: 1. DNA of the CDR3: TGTGCCAGCAGCTTAGAGGGACAGTCTGGAAACACCATATATTTT. It codes for CASSLEGQSGNTIYF.